The source of this T cell receptor beta chain is a study of regulatory T cells in long-lasting Graves disease. CDR3-region Arm-PCR and iRepertoire HTBI primers produced the TCR beta libraries. In the study's own analysis: Samples collectively showed approximately 62 TRBV and 14 TRBJ segments. TCRdb analysed the multiplex PCR reads with MiXCR anew, one entry per CDR3 protein. The V and J calls and clone size come from TCRdb's table, not from the authors' own analysis. The repertoire includes around 250,000 distinct CDR3 sequences, about 20% of them detected once, and approximately 14% sits in the top ten. This clonotype showed up many times. Time point: newly diagnosed GD, antithyroid drugs for less than 3 months. Generation of the TCR library employed RNA extracted from PBMCs. The collection involved drawing 7.5 to 9.5 milliliters of peripheral blood into EDTA tubes. These records were also assigned to another study, of T cells in Graves' hyperthyroidism and ophthalmopathy. That source notes: A set of HTBI primers served as the primers for a first-round RT-PCR of the TCR CDR3.

The sample was peripheral blood mononuclear cells (PBMCs), taken at new diagnosis, from a patient treated with antithyroid drugs. The source of this sequence is a woman in her twenties or thirties with Graves disease.

Here the CDR3 DNA reads TGTGCCACCAGCAGAGAGGGGCGGTCTGGGGCCAACGTCCTGACTTTC. Protein sequence: CATSREGRSGANVLTF. The rearrangement uses TRBV15 and TRBJ2-6, with a possible D match to TRBD1 (5 bases). CDR1 and CDR2 from the germline V gene are LNHNV and YYDKDF (reference sequence). Trimming took off 0 bases at V and 1 base at J, with 7 bases between the two ends. This CDR3 is built from 16 residues.